One TCR beta chain is described in this entry. This entry is derived from a study of CD8 T cells in Susac syndrome. TCR beta sequences were obtained from blood CD8+ and CD4+ T cells. The CDR3 spans 15 residues. V dropped 5 bases and J dropped 0 bases, with 13 bases sitting between them. The germline V gene has CDR1 LNHDA and CDR2 SQIVND (reference sequence). It was with random hexamers that 0.5 to 1 ug RNA was reverse transcribed. Across 54 Vbeta and 13 Jbeta, immunoSEQ multiplex PCR amplified TCR beta CDR3. TCRdb called the immunoSEQ multiplex PCR reads again in MiXCR, with one record for every CDR3 protein. The sample shows about 240,000 distinct CDR3 sequences, 90% to 96% of them seen only once.

The gene calls are TRBV19 and TRBJ1-2; D is unresolved. Input material: CD4+ T cells from PBMCs. The source of this sequence is a human donor with Susac syndrome. The CDR3, as DNA: TGTGCCAGTAGTCCGACACGCTACCCTAACTATGGCTACACCTTC. Residues: CASSPTRYPNYGYTF.